The 17 T cell receptor beta chains presented below share a single source sample, sequenced in a study of T cell responses to AZD1222 COVID-19 vaccine. Using immunoSEQ multiplex PCR, the repertoire was profiled, and TCRdb retains in-frame clones only, with some absent. Of 100,000 or so clones listed, roughly nine tenths are singletons. Sequencing was performed on peripheral blood, taken on day 0 of AZD1222 vaccination. These receptors all stem from an adult in good health.

The chain is built from TRBV27 and TRBJ1-6; maybe TRBD1 (6 bases). Germline values: CDR1 MNHEY, CDR2 SMNVEV (reference sequence). The CDR3 consists of 15 residues. Trimming cost V 6 bases and J 10 bases, with 19 bases left between them. The CDR3 sequence: CASSPRGRVSSPLHF. In DNA form, the CDR3 reads TGTGCCAGCAGCCCCAGGGGCAGAGTGTCCTCACCCCTCCACTTT.

The chain combines TRBV30 with TRBJ1-1; D remains unclear. The CDR3 extends over 14 amino acids. Germline V gives CDR1 GTSNPN, CDR2 SVGIG (reference sequence). V was trimmed by 0 bases and J by 5 bases, leaving 13 bases between them. The CDR3: CAWSVTGVWTEAFF. The CDR3 DNA reads as TGTGCCTGGAGTGTAACTGGGGTCTGGACTGAAGCTTTCTTT.

V gene TRBV7-9 combines with J gene TRBJ2-3; tentatively, D is TRBD1 (5 bases). Germline values: CDR1 SEHNR, CDR2 FQNEAQ (reference sequence). The CDR3 has 13 residues. Between the trimmed V and J ends, which lost 6 bases and 3 bases, there was a span of 10 bases. The DNA of the CDR3 is TGTGCCAGCAGGCCCCGACAGACAGATACGCAGTATTTT. It encodes CASRPRQTDTQYF. The entire variable domain, with the rest obtained from reference TRBV7-9 and TRBJ2-3, is as follows: DTGVSQNPRHKITKRGQNVTFRCDPISEHNRLYWYRQTLGQGPEFLTYFQNEAQLEKSRLLSDRFSAERPKGSFSTLEIQRTEQGDSAMYLCASRPRQTDTQYFGPGTRLTVL.

The rearrangement uses TRBV6-5 and TRBJ1-6, with D possibly being TRBD1 (5 bases). Deletions cut 6 bases from V and 8 bases from J, with 14 bases between. The CDR3 is made up of 14 amino acids. The germline V gene encodes CDR1 MNHEY and CDR2 SVGAGI. The CDR3 sequence is CASSQGPHDSPLHF. The CDR3 region has the DNA TGTGCCAGCAGCCAGGGACCCCACGATTCACCCCTCCACTTT.

This clone appeared a few times. The chain links TRBV2 to TRBJ1-2; D uncertain. V lost 4 bases to trimming and J lost 4 bases, with 7 bases between them. Per the germline V gene, CDR1 is SNHLY and CDR2 is FYNNEI. This CDR3 spans 12 amino acids. The CDR3 is CASSGNLYGYTF. The CDR3 DNA is TGTGCCAGCAGTGGGAACCTCTATGGCTACACCTTC. The variable domain in full, with the rest retrieved from reference TRBV2 and TRBJ1-2, is EPEVTQTPSHQVTQMGQEVILRCVPISNHLYFYWYRQILGQKVEFLVSFYNNEISEKSEIFDDQFSVERPDGSNFTLKIRSTKLEDSAMYFCASSGNLYGYTFGSGTRLTVV.

The chain combines TRBV30 with TRBJ2-4; tentative D call: TRBD2 (5 bases). This CDR3 contains 15 residues. The germline gives CDR1 GTSNPN, CDR2 SVGIG (reference sequence). V was pared by 0 bases and J by 3 bases, with 12 bases between. CDR3 protein: CAWSVFGVGKNIQYF. The CDR3 bases are TGTGCCTGGAGTGTATTCGGGGTAGGCAAAAACATTCAGTACTTC.

This sequence joins TRBV6-5 and TRBJ2-5, with TRBD1 matching over 9 bases. The CDR3 is 16 residues long. Germline V CDR1 and CDR2: MNHEY, SVGAGI. V shed 0 bases, J shed 5 bases, and the junction held 7 bases outside the gene matches. The CDR3 loop reads CASSYSRTGVGETQYF. The CDR3 region has the DNA TGTGCCAGCAGTTACTCGCGGACAGGGGTTGGGGAGACCCAGTACTTC.

This chain connects TRBV28 to TRBJ2-3; D unresolved. The CDR3 covers 12 residues. V lost 6 bases, J lost 6 bases, and 10 bases lay in between. CDR1 is MDHEN, CDR2 SYDVKM, per germline. CDR3 in amino acids: CASRLIGDTQYF. The CDR3 DNA reads TGTGCCAGCAGGCTAATAGGGGATACGCAGTATTTT.

The chain uses TRBV3-1 (or the pseudogene TRBV3-2) and TRBJ1-4; 9 bases fit TRBD1. The V segment lost 4 bases and the J segment 6 bases; nucleotides outside the gene matches: 3. Germline-derived CDR1 and CDR2 are LGHDT and YNNKEL (reference sequence). The CDR3 is 14 amino acids. This CDR3 reads CASSPRDRDEKLFF. For the CDR3, the DNA is TGTGCCAGCAGCCCCCGGGACAGGGATGAAAAACTGTTTTTT.

The V and J genes are TRBV27 and TRBJ1-2, with TRBD1 identical over 8 bases. This CDR3 has 13 amino acids. Losses at the gene ends were 6 bases for V and 4 bases for J; bases not matched to a gene: 4. Looked up from germline, CDR1 is MNHEY and CDR2 is SMNVEV (reference sequence). The CDR3 DNA reads as TGTGCCAGCAGCCGGACAGGGACCTATGGCTACACCTTC. Translated, it gives CASSRTGTYGYTF.

This clone was picked up a small number of times. The rearrangement links TRBV18 to TRBJ1-2; no definite D call. The CDR3 runs 17 residues. The V gene lost 2 bases and the J gene lost 4 bases, with 20 bases spanning the gap. Per germline, CDR1 KGHSH and CDR2 LQKENI. The CDR3 is CASSPGILEAVGYGYTF. CDR3 bases: TGTGCCAGCTCACCAGGTATTCTTGAAGCGGTGGGCTATGGCTACACCTTC.

The rearrangement joins TRBV27 to TRBJ2-1, with 11 nucleotides matching TRBD1. The CDR3 contains 19 residues. Germline CDR1 reads MNHEY; CDR2 reads SMNVEV (reference sequence). V lost 3 bases to trimming and J lost 7 bases; unmatched junction nucleotides: 17. DNA of the CDR3: TGTGCCAGCAGTTTGGCCGCCGGGACTGGACAGGGGGCAGCGAATGAGCAGTTCTTC. This encodes CASSLAAGTGQGAANEQFF.

The gene calls are TRBV19 and TRBJ2-5; D remains unclear. Trimming removed 5 bases from V and 5 bases from J, with 12 bases in between. The CDR3 loop spans 13 amino acids. Germline V gene lookup returns CDR1 LNHDA and CDR2 SQIVND (reference sequence). The CDR3 is CASSLRELETQYF. The CDR3 DNA reads TGTGCCAGTAGTCTAAGGGAATTGGAGACCCAGTACTTC. Complete variable domain (other parts from reference TRBV19 and TRBJ2-5): DGGITQSPKYLFRKEGQNVTLSCEQNLNHDAMYWYRQDPGQGLRLIYYSQIVNDFQKGDIAEGYSVSREKKESFPLTVTSAQKNPTAFYLCASSLRELETQYFGPGTRLLVL.

The chain links TRBV28 to TRBJ2-1, with 11 positions matching TRBD2. CDR3 size: 16 residues. Germline assignment: CDR1 MDHEN and CDR2 SYDVKM. V lost 2 bases and J lost 2; bases outside the gene matches: 2. This CDR3 is CASSLLAGGPYNEQFF. The CDR3, as DNA: TGTGCCAGCAGTTTACTAGCGGGAGGCCCCTACAATGAGCAGTTCTTC.

The chain joins TRBV5-1 to TRBJ2-7; no clear D gene. CDR1 SGHRS and CDR2 YFSETQ come from the germline V gene. The CDR3 length is 13 residues. The ends were cut back, 4 bases at V and 0 bases at J, with 8 bases in the middle. In nucleotides, the CDR3 is TGCGCCAGCAGCCCCTCTAGCTCCTACGAGCAGTACTTC. This codes for CASSPSSSYEQYF.

V is TRBV5-1 and J is TRBJ1-1; tentative D call: TRBD1 (6 bases). Germline V gene data show CDR1 as SGHRS and CDR2 as YFSETQ. This CDR3 is 14 amino acids long. The V end was cut by 1 base, the J end by 5 bases, with 12 bases between. The CDR3 DNA reads TGCGCCAGCAGCTTGACAGGGCTGGAGACTGAAGCTTTCTTT. The encoded protein is CASSLTGLETEAFF.

This chain joins TRBV18 and TRBJ1-6; 9 nucleotides agree with TRBD1. CDR3 size: 15 residues. V trimming: 0 bases; J trimming: 7 bases; junction bases outside the gene matches: 1. The germline V gene has CDR1 KGHSH and CDR2 LQKENI. This chain's CDR3 is CASSPPTGGNSPLHF. CDR3 in DNA: TGTGCCAGCTCACCACCGACAGGGGGGAATTCACCCCTCCACTTT.